Shown below are 23 T cell receptor beta chains from a single sample sequenced in a study of T cell responses to AZD1222 COVID-19 vaccine. Method: immunoSEQ multiplex PCR; TCRdb's copy keeps in-frame clones and lacks some. Of around 91,000 clones listed, roughly 84% are singletons. This material consisted of peripheral blood, taken on day 0 of AZD1222 vaccination. These receptors were taken from an adult in good health.

This clone was counted between two and nine times. The CDR3 here is CASSDPRTMNTEAFF. In DNA, the CDR3 is TGTGCCAGCAGCGACCCAAGGACCATGAACACTGAAGCTTTCTTT. The V call is TRBV21-1, the J call TRBJ1-1. TRBV21-1 is listed as a pseudogene. The CDR3 has 15 amino acids.

The chain recombines TRBV7-9 with TRBJ1-2; 7 bases are a match to TRBD1. The CDR3 consists of 13 residues. Germline trimming cut 4 bases from V and 8 bases from J; bases unmatched to any gene: 7. The germline V gene encodes CDR1 SEHNR and CDR2 FQNEAQ (reference sequence). The CDR3 loop is CASSSRQGEGYTF. DNA of the CDR3: TGTGCCAGCAGCTCCCGACAGGGCGAAGGCTACACCTTC.

This chain joins TRBV18 and TRBJ1-2; D might be TRBD1 (5 bases). This CDR3 contains 14 residues. The V end was cut by 3 bases, the J end by 8 bases, with 16 bases between. Germline assignment: CDR1 KGHSH and CDR2 LQKENI. CDR3 amino acids: CASSPPGRREGYTF. DNA for the CDR3: TGTGCCAGCTCACCTCCGGGACGCAGGGAGGGCTACACCTTC. Combining the CDR3 with reference TRBV18 and TRBJ1-2 gives the whole variable domain NAGVMQNPRHLVRRRGQEARLRCSPMKGHSHVYWYRQLPEEGLKFMVYLQKENIIDESGMPKERFSAEFPKEGPSILRIQQVVRGDSAAYFCASSPPGRREGYTFGSGTRLTVV.

The chain carries TRBV4-1 and TRBJ2-3, with no clear D. There are 17 residues in the CDR3. Germline CDR1 and CDR2: MGHRA and YSYEKL. V was pared by 5 bases and J by 4 bases, with 22 bases between. The CDR3 region is CASSTSRGPGRPDTQYF. As DNA, the CDR3 is TGCGCCAGCAGCACCTCCCGAGGACCCGGTCGTCCAGATACGCAGTATTTT.

The chain uses TRBV7-8 and TRBJ1-3, with a possible D match to TRBD1 (5 bases). CDR3 length: 13 amino acids. CDR1 and CDR2 (germline): SGHVS, FQNEAQ. The V gene lost 0 bases and the J gene lost 7 bases, with 7 bases spanning the gap. The CDR3 here is CASSLAGVNTIYF. The CDR3 region has the DNA TGTGCCAGCAGCTTAGCAGGGGTTAACACCATATATTTT.

The chain uses TRBV12-3 or TRBV12-4 and TRBJ1-4, with D uncertain. The V and J ends lost 2 bases and 7 bases respectively, with 5 bases between them. The CDR3 loop spans 12 amino acids. The CDR3 DNA reads TGTGCCAGCAGTTTAAATAGTGAAAAACTGTTTTTT. Encoded protein: CASSLNSEKLFF.

The V call is TRBV6-5, the J call TRBJ1-1, with TRBD1 identical over 8 bases. The germline V gene encodes CDR1 MNHEY and CDR2 SVGAGI. There are 15 residues in the CDR3. V dropped 4 bases and J dropped 2; count of bases not matched to a gene: 6. The DNA of the CDR3 is TGTGCCAGCAGTTTAGACAGGGGCAGTAACACTGAAGCTTTCTTT. Protein: CASSLDRGSNTEAFF.

The rearrangement links TRBV24-1 to TRBJ1-5, with D possibly TRBD1 on 5 matching bases. The CDR3 consists of 14 residues. The germline gives CDR1 KGHDR, CDR2 SFDVKD. Between the trimmed V and J ends, which lost 2 bases and 7 bases, there was a span of 11 bases. The CDR3 protein is CATSDSRGDQPQHF. CDR3 nucleotides: TGTGCCACCAGTGATTCCAGAGGGGACCAGCCCCAGCATTTT.

The genes are TRBV18 and TRBJ1-1; possible D gene TRBD1, 6 bases. This CDR3 region has 18 residues. V was trimmed by 3 bases and J by 1 base, leaving 21 bases between them. Germline-derived CDR1 and CDR2 are KGHSH and LQKENI. The DNA for the CDR3 is TGTGCCAGCTCACCTAAAGGTTACGGGGGCACCCCGAACACTGAAGCTTTCTTT. Encoded protein: CASSPKGYGGTPNTEAFF.

CDR3 bases: TGTGCCAGCAGCCCTATGCGGGAGAGGGGCACCGGGGAGCTGTTTTTT. This encodes CASSPMRERGTGELFF. The rearrangement uses TRBV4-2 and TRBJ2-2, with 7 bases matching TRBD2. CDR3 length equals 16 residues. Trimming removed 4 bases from V and 4 bases from J; junction bases left unmatched: 9. Germline CDR1 is LGHNA and CDR2 is YNFKEQ.

The V call is TRBV7-9, the J call TRBJ1-1, with 10 nucleotides matching TRBD1. This CDR3 has 14 amino acids. CDR1 and CDR2 from the germline V gene are SEHNR and FQNEAQ (reference sequence). V gave up 4 bases and J gave up 3 bases; unmatched junction bases: 2. This chain's CDR3 is CASSSGQGYTEAFF. As DNA, the CDR3 is TGTGCCAGCAGCTCGGGACAGGGGTACACTGAAGCTTTCTTT.

CDR3 protein: CASSQGYRQGKLENSPLHF. The CDR3 coding sequence is TGCGCCAGCAGCCAAGGCTACAGACAGGGGAAGCTAGAGAATTCACCCCTCCACTTT. The J gene is TRBJ1-6, the V gene TRBV4-3, with TRBD1 matching 8 bases. Trimming at V came to 1 base and at J to 7 bases, leaving 15 bases not matched to a gene. The CDR3 consists of 19 residues. Germline-derived CDR1 and CDR2 are LGHNA and YSLEER.

The chain uses TRBV5-1 and TRBJ1-1; TRBD1 is a possible D gene (5 bases). CDR1 SGHRS and CDR2 YFSETQ come from the germline V gene. The CDR3 consists of 11 residues. Trimming pared 7 bases from V and 5 bases from J, leaving 9 bases between. As DNA, the CDR3 is TGCGCCAGCCAGGCAGGGACTGAAGCTTTCTTT. Translated, it gives CASQAGTEAFF.

This chain connects TRBV6-2 or TRBV6-3 to TRBJ2-7; D not resolved. The V and J ends lost 5 bases and 1 base respectively, with 6 bases between them. CDR3 length: 12 residues. Germline lookup yields CDR1 MNHEY and CDR2 SVGEGT. The CDR3 sequence is CASSPLSYEQYF. CDR3 DNA: TGTGCCAGCAGTCCCCTATCCTACGAGCAGTACTTC.

The V gene is TRBV24-1, the J gene TRBJ2-1; 8 bases are a match to TRBD2. The germline CDR1 and CDR2 sequences are KGHDR and SFDVKD. Losses at the gene ends were 3 bases for V and 6 bases for J; bases not matched to a gene: 6. The CDR3 is 15 amino acids. The CDR3 sequence: CATSDAGLGGNEQFF. CDR3 bases: TGTGCCACCAGTGATGCGGGACTAGGAGGCAATGAGCAGTTCTTC.

The V and J genes are TRBV3-1 (or the pseudogene TRBV3-2) and TRBJ1-5, with 8 bases matching TRBD1. The CDR3 spans 15 residues. Trimming at V came to 4 bases and at J to 6 bases, leaving 8 bases not matched to a gene. Germline CDR1 is LGHDT and CDR2 is YNNKEL (reference sequence). CDR3 coding DNA: TGTGCCAGCAGCCCACTATACAGGGGGGGTCAGCCCCAGCATTTT. This gives the protein CASSPLYRGGQPQHF.

This chain connects TRBV7-2 to TRBJ2-5; 7 bases are a match to TRBD2. Germline V CDR1 and CDR2: SGHTA, FQGNSA. The CDR3 length is 16 residues. Losses at the gene ends were 5 bases for V and 4 bases for J; bases not matched to a gene: 13. The CDR3 nucleotides are TGTGCCAGCAGCCTTGCGAGGGGCGGGAGCGGAGAGACCCAGTACTTC. Its translation: CASSLARGGSGETQYF.

The gene calls are TRBV14 and TRBJ1-3, with D maybe TRBD1 (5 bases). Trimming stripped 0 bases from V and 2 bases from J, with 8 bases between. The germline V gene has CDR1 SGHDN and CDR2 FVKESK. CDR3 length equals 15 residues. CDR3 nucleotide sequence: TGTGCCAGCAGCCAAGAATGGGGCGCTGGAAACACCATATATTTT. Translated, it gives CASSQEWGAGNTIYF.

The CDR3 region is CASSLNLEKGLSPGRVTYEQYF. For the CDR3, the DNA is TGTGCCAGCAGTTTAAATCTGGAAAAGGGGCTAAGCCCGGGTAGGGTGACCTACGAGCAGTACTTC. The chain links TRBV28 to TRBJ2-7, with D possibly being TRBD1 (5 bases). Germline loops: CDR1 MDHEN, CDR2 SYDVKM. Deletions cut 2 bases from V and 2 bases from J, with 34 bases between. The length of the CDR3 is 22 residues.

The CDR3 here is CASSLGTSGHNEQFF. The CDR3 DNA reads as TGTGCCAGCAGCCTTGGGACTAGCGGCCACAATGAGCAGTTCTTC. The rearrangement joins TRBV7-3 to TRBJ2-1; 11 bases agree with TRBD2. Per germline, CDR1 SGHTA and CDR2 FQGTGA. The CDR3 is 15 residues long. V lost 5 bases, J lost 5 bases, and 5 bases stayed unmatched.

This chain joins TRBV24-1 and TRBJ2-3; 14 nucleotides align to TRBD2. The germline V gene encodes CDR1 KGHDR and CDR2 SFDVKD. The junction had 6 bases not matched to a gene; V was cut back by 6 bases and J by 2 bases. CDR3 length: 17 residues. The CDR3 DNA follows: TGTGCCACCAGTCAGGGACTAGCGGGAGCCTTCACAGATACGCAGTATTTT. Its protein is CATSQGLAGAFTDTQYF.

The chain is built from TRBV10-3 and TRBJ1-1, with 8 bases fitting TRBD1. With 5 bases clipped from V and 2 bases from J, the junction kept 10 bases outside the gene matches. The germline V gene has CDR1 ENHRY and CDR2 SYGVKD. The CDR3 runs to 16 residues. CDR3 residues: CAISFSGTGDNTEAFF. In nucleotides, the CDR3 is TGTGCCATCAGTTTTTCCGGGACAGGCGATAACACTGAAGCTTTCTTT.

The CDR3 is CASGLLAGGVTGELFF. CDR3 nucleotide sequence: TGTGCTAGTGGCCTTCTGGCGGGAGGTGTAACCGGGGAGCTGTTTTTT. The chain employs TRBV12-5 and TRBJ2-2; 8 positions agree with TRBD2. V was clipped by 6 bases and J by 5 bases; unmatched bases: 11. Per germline, CDR1 LGHNT and CDR2 FRNRAP. This CDR3 spans 16 amino acids.